The clone carrying this T cell receptor (beta chain) came up a few times. The sample is drawn from a study of T cells of healthy individuals. TCRdb analysed the 5' RACE reads with MiXCR anew, one entry per CDR3 protein. The sample includes some 41,000 distinct CDR3 sequences, 4% to 5% seen only once; the top ten take around 9.6%. The CDR3 is made up of 15 amino acids. Germline V lookup: CDR1 SGHVS, CDR2 FQNEAQ. V was pared by 3 bases and J by 5 bases, with 16 bases between. The chain couples TRBV7-8 to TRBJ2-5; D might be TRBD1 or TRBD2, each matching 5 bases. The receptor was isolated from a human donor in good health. CDR3: CASSFSQGWGETQYF. In DNA, the CDR3 is TGTGCCAGCAGCTTCAGTCAGGGTTGGGGGGAGACCCAGTACTTC.